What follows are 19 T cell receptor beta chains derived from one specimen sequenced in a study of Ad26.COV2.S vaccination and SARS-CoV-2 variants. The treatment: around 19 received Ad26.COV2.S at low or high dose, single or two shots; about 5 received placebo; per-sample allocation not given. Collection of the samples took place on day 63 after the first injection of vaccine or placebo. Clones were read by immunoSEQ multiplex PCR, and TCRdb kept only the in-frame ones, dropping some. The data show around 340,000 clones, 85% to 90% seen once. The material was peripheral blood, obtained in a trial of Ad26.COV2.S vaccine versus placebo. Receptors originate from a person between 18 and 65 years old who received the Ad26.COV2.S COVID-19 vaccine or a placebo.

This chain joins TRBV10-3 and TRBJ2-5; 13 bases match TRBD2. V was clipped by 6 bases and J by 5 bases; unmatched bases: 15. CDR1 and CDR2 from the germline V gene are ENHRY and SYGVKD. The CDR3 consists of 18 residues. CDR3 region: CAISQGAPGLAGRETQYF. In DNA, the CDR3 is TGTGCCATCAGCCAGGGGGCCCCGGGACTAGCGGGGAGGGAGACCCAGTACTTC.

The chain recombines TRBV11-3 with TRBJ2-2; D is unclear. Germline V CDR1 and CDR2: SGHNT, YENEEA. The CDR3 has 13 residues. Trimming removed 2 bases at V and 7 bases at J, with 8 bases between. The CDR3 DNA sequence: TGTGCCAGCAGCTTATCCAGAAACGGGGAGCTGTTTTTT. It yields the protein CASSLSRNGELFF.

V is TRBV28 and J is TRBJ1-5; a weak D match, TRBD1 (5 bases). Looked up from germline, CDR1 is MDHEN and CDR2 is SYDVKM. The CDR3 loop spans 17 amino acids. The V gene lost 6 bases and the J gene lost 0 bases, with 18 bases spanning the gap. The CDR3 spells CASRQGGGEGSNQPQHF. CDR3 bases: TGTGCCAGCAGGCAGGGCGGGGGGGAAGGTAGCAATCAGCCCCAGCATTTT. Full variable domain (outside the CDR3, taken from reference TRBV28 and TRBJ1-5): DVKVTQSSRYLVKRTGEKVFLECVQDMDHENMFWYRQDPGLGLRLIYFSYDVKMKEKGDIPEGYSVSREKKERFSLILESASTNQTSMYLCASRQGGGEGSNQPQHFGDGTRLSIL.

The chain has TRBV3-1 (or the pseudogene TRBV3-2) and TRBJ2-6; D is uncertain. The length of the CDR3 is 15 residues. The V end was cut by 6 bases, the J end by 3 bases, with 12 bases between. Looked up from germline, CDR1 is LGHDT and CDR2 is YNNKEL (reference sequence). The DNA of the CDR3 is TGTGCCAGCAGTCAGCAGAGTCTTGGGGCCAACGTCCTGACTTTC. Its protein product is CASSQQSLGANVLTF.

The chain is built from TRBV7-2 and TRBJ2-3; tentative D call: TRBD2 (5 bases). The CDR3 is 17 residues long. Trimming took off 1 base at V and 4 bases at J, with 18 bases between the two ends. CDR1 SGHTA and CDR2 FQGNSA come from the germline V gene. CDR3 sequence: CASSLERRFRGADTQYF. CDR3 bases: TGTGCCAGCAGCTTAGAGCGGAGGTTCCGTGGCGCAGATACGCAGTATTTT.

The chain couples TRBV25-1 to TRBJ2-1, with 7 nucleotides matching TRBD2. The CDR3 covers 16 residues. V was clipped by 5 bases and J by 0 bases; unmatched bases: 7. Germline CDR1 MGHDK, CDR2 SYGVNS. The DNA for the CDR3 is TGTGCCAGCAGTCCCCTTGGCGGGAGCTCCTACAATGAGCAGTTCTTC. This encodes CASSPLGGSSYNEQFF.

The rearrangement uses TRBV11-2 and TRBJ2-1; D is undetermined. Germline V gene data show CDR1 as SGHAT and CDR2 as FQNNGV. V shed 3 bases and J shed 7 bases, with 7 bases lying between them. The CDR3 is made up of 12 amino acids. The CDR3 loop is CASSLVENEQFF. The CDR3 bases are TGTGCCAGCAGCTTGGTTGAGAATGAGCAGTTCTTC. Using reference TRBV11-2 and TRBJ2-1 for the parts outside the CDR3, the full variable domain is EAGVAQSPRYKIIEKRQSVAFWCNPISGHATLYWYQQILGQGPKLLIQFQNNGVVDDSQLPKDRFSAERLKGVDSTLKIQPAKLEDSAVYLCASSLVENEQFFGPGTRLTVL.

As DNA, the CDR3 is TGCGCCAGCAGCCAAGTTCTCGGACTACAGGGGGAAGCTTTCTTT. It encodes CASSQVLGLQGEAFF. The chain has TRBV4-1 and TRBJ1-1, with 7 bases identical to TRBD1. The germline CDR1 and CDR2 sequences are MGHRA and YSYEKL. The ends lost 1 base at V and 8 bases at J; junction bases unmatched: 10. The CDR3 is 15 amino acids.

The chain's CDR3 is CASRPGQGPSPLHF. CDR3 coding DNA: TGTGCCAGCAGGCCGGGACAGGGGCCTTCACCCCTCCACTTT. This chain connects TRBV3-1 (or the pseudogene TRBV3-2) to TRBJ1-6, with 10 bases fitting TRBD1. This CDR3 is 14 amino acids long. V shed 6 bases and J 9 bases; nucleotides not matched to a gene: 5. CDR1 is LGHDT and CDR2 is YNNKEL in the germline V gene (reference sequence).

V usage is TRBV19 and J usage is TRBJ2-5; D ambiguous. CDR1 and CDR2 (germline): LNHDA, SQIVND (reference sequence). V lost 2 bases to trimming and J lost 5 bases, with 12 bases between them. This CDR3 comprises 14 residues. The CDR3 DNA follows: TGTGCCAGTAGTATAACTGGGCCGGGCGAGACCCAGTACTTC. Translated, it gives CASSITGPGETQYF.

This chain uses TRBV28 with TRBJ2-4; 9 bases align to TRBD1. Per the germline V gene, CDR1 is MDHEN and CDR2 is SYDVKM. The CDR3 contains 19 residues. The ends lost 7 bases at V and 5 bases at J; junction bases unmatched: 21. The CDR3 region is CASTNPNRGRPVSQNIQYF. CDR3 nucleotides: TGTGCCAGCACCAATCCGAACAGGGGGCGCCCCGTATCCCAAAACATTCAGTACTTC. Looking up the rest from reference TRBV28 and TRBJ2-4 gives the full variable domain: DVKVTQSSRYLVKRTGEKVFLECVQDMDHENMFWYRQDPGLGLRLIYFSYDVKMKEKGDIPEGYSVSREKKERFSLILESASTNQTSMYLCASTNPNRGRPVSQNIQYFGAGTRLSVL.

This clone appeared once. CDR3 sequence: CAWSGTGGYNEQFF. In DNA, the CDR3 is TGTGCCTGGAGTGGTACGGGAGGGTACAATGAGCAGTTCTTC. This chain links TRBV30 with TRBJ2-1, with 8 bases aligning to TRBD2. Germline trimming cut 1 base from V and 4 bases from J; bases unmatched to any gene: 3. The CDR3 has 14 residues. Germline V gene lookup returns CDR1 GTSNPN and CDR2 SVGIG (reference sequence). Drawing the rest from reference TRBV30 and TRBJ2-1, the complete variable domain is SQTIHQWPATLVQPVGSPLSLECTVEGTSNPNLYWYRQAAGRGLQLLFYSVGIGQISSEVPQNLSASRPQDRQFILSSKKLLLSDSGFYLCAWSGTGGYNEQFFGPGTRLTVL.

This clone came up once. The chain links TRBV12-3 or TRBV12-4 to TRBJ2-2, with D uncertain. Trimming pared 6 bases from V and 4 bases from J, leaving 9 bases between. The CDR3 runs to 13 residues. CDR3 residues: CASSLDTTGELFF. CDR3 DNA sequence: TGTGCCAGCAGCCTCGACACCACCGGGGAGCTGTTTTTT.

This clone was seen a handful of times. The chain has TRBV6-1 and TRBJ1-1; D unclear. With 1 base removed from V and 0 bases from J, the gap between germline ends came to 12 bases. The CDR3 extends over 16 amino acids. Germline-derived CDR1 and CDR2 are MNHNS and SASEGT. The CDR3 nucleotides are TGTGCCAGCAGTGAAGTCCCGGGTGCAATGAACACTGAAGCTTTCTTT. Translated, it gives CASSEVPGAMNTEAFF.

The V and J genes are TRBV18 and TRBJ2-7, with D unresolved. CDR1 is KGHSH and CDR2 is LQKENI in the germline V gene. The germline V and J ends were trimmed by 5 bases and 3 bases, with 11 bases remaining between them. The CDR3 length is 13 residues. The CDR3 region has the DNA TGTGCCAGCTCATCTCGATCCCACTACGAGCAGTACTTC. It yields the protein CASSSRSHYEQYF.

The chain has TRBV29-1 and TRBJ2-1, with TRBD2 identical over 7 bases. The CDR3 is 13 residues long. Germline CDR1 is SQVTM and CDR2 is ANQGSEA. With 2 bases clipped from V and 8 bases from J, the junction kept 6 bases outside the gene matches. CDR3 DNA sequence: TGCAGCGTTGAATGGGCGGGAGTGGATGAGCAGTTCTTC. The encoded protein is CSVEWAGVDEQFF.

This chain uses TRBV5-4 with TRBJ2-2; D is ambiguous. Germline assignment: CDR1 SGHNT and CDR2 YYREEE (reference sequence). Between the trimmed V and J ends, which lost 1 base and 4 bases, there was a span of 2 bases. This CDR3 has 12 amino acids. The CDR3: CASSLPTGELFF. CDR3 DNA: TGTGCCAGCAGCTTGCCCACCGGGGAGCTGTTTTTT.

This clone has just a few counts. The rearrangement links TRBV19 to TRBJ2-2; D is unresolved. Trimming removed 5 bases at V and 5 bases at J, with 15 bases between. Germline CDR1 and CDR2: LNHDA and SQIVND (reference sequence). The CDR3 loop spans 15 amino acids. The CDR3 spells CASSSAQHRTGELFF. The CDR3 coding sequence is TGTGCCAGTAGTTCCGCACAACACAGAACCGGGGAGCTGTTTTTT. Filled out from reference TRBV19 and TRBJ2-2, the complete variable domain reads DGGITQSPKYLFRKEGQNVTLSCEQNLNHDAMYWYRQDPGQGLRLIYYSQIVNDFQKGDIAEGYSVSREKKESFPLTVTSAQKNPTAFYLCASSSAQHRTGELFFGEGSRLTVL.

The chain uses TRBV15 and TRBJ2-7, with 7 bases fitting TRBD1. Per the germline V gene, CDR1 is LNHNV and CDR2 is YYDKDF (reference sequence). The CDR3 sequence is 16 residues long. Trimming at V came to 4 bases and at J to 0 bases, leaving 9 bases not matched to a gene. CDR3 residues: CATSTPGGGNSYEQYF. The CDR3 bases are TGTGCCACCAGCACGCCAGGGGGTGGAAACTCCTACGAGCAGTACTTC.